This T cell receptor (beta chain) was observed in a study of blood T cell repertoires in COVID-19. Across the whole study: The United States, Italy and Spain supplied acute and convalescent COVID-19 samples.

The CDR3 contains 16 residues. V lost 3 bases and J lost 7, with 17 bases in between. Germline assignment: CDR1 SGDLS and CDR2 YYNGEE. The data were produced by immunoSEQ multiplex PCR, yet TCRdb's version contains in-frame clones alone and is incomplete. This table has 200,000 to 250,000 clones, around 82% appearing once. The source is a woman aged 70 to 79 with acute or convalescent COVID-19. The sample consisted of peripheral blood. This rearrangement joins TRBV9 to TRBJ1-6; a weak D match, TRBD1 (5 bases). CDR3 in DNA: TGTGCCAGCAGCGCGGGGGGGGACGGCCCCAATTCACCCCTCCACTTT. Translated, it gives CASSAGGDGPNSPLHF. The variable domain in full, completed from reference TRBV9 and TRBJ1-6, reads DSGVTQTPKHLITATGQRVTLRCSPRSGDLSVYWYQQSLDQGLQFLIQYYNGEERAKGNILERFSAQQFPDLHSELNLSSLELGDSALYFCASSAGGDGPNSPLHFGNGTRLTVT.